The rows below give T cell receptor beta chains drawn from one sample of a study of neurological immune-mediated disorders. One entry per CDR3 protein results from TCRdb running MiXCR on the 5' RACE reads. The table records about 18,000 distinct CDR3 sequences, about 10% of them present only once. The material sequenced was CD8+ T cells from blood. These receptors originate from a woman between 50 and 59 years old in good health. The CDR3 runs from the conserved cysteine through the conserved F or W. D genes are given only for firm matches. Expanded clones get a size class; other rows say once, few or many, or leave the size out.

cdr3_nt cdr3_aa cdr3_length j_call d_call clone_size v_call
TGCAGCGTCGTTTATACAGGGAACCACAATGAGCAGTTCTTC CSVVYTGNHNEQFF 14 TRBJ2-1 NA many TRBV29-1
TGTGCCAGCAGCCAAGCTACAGTGATCTACGAGCAGTACTTC CASSQATVIYEQYF 14 TRBJ2-7 NA many TRBV3-1
TGTGCCAGCAGTTACTCCGGGGGGCAGGAGACCCAGTACTTC CASSYSGGQETQYF 14 TRBJ2-5 NA many TRBV6-6
TGTGCCAGCAGTATCGGCAGCAACAATGAGCAGTTCTTC CASSIGSNNEQFF 13 TRBJ2-1 NA NA TRBV28
TGCAGCGTCGGAGAGAATAGCAATCAGCCCCAGCATTTT CSVGENSNQPQHF 13 TRBJ1-5 NA NA TRBV20-1
TGTGCCAGCAGCTTAATGACAGGGGAGAATTCACCCCTCCACTTT CASSLMTGENSPLHF 15 TRBJ1-6 TRBD1 many TRBV7-2
TGTGCCTGGACCGCGGAGGGGGCAGAAGCTTTCTTT CAWTAEGAEAFF 12 TRBJ1-1 TRBD1 medium-sized TRBV30
TGTGCCAGCAGCTTAGGAGAGATTGCGTCAGATACGCAGTATTTT CASSLGEIASDTQYF 15 TRBJ2-3 NA many TRBV7-2
TGTGCCAGCAGCTTAAGGCGGGGGACCCAGCATTTT CASSLRRGTQHF 12 TRBJ1-5 NA many TRBV7-8
TGTGCCAGCAGTTTTTCCCTCTCCTACGAGCAGTACTTC CASSFSLSYEQYF 13 TRBJ2-7 NA many TRBV28
TGTGCCAGCAGCACGGGCCCTACGGCCTATGGCTACACCTTC CASSTGPTAYGYTF 14 TRBJ1-2 NA many TRBV7-6
TGCGCCAGCAGCCCCTTAGCGGCGGAAGAGCTGTTTTTT CASSPLAAEELFF 13 TRBJ2-2 NA many TRBV5-1
TGCAGTGCCGCTAGCGGGAGAGTGGATGAGCAGTTCTTC CSAASGRVDEQFF 13 TRBJ2-1 TRBD2 many TRBV20-1
TGCGCCAGCAGTTTCGAAGCAGGGAACCCCTACGAGCAGTACTTC CASSFEAGNPYEQYF 15 TRBJ2-7 NA many TRBV5-1
TGCGCCAGCAGCGCTCACTACGAGCAGTACTTC CASSAHYEQYF 11 TRBJ2-7 NA many TRBV5-1
TGCAGTGCTAGAGATATATTAATGCAGGGCCCGGGCGAGCAGTACTTC CSARDILMQGPGEQYF 16 TRBJ2-7 NA many TRBV20-1
TGCGCCAGCAGCCAAGAGGGGGGGTTTACTACCGGGGAGCTGTTTTTT CASSQEGGFTTGELFF 16 TRBJ2-2 TRBD2 many TRBV4-3
TGTGCCAGCAGCACTTACAGGGGCTACGAGCAGTACTTC CASSTYRGYEQYF 13 TRBJ2-7 TRBD1 many TRBV7-3
TGTGCCAGCAGTCCCCTGGTGGGCCCTTTCTCTGGGGCCAACGTCCTGACTTTC CASSPLVGPFSGANVLTF 18 TRBJ2-6 NA many TRBV28
TGCGCCAGCAGAAGGTCCGCTAGCGGGGGGGCCTACACCGGGGAGCTGTTTTTT CASRRSASGGAYTGELFF 18 TRBJ2-2 TRBD2 many TRBV5-1
TGCGCCAGCAGCATGAGACCGATCTACGAGCAGTACTTC CASSMRPIYEQYF 13 TRBJ2-7 NA many TRBV5-1
TGTGCCAGCAGTGACCAACGTAGGTCGGGAGGCTACACCTTC CASSDQRRSGGYTF 14 TRBJ1-2 NA many TRBV6-1
TGTGCCAGCAACAAGGAAGGACAGGGGGACGAGCAGTACTTC CASNKEGQGDEQYF 14 TRBJ2-7 TRBD1 many TRBV27
TGTGCCGGGCAGGGATCGACTGAAGCTTTCTTT CAGQGSTEAFF 11 TRBJ1-1 NA many TRBV6-6